The 29 T cell receptor beta chains given below trace back to one sample, sequenced in a study of immune cell composition in non-small cell lung cancer. Some clones are missing from TCRdb's copy, which holds only in-frame ones; the method was immunoSEQ multiplex PCR. The profile covers about 5,000 clones, with approximately 78% appearing a single time and approximately 16% taken by the ten largest. Sequencing was carried out using lung tumor tissue. The receptors were gathered from a human donor with non-small cell lung cancer.

In its sample, this clone was seen once. V gene TRBV14 combines with J gene TRBJ2-3; tentative D call: TRBD2 (6 bases). This CDR3 has 16 amino acids. V dropped 4 bases and J dropped 3 bases, with 17 bases sitting between them. In germline, CDR1 is SGHDN, CDR2 FVKESK. CDR3 DNA: TGTGCCAGCAGCCGGATGGGCGGGATAGTTACAGATACGCAGTATTTT. Its protein is CASSRMGGIVTDTQYF.

This clone has a single count. The J gene is TRBJ1-5, the V gene TRBV28; D is ambiguous. This CDR3 spans 14 amino acids. Trimming cost V 6 bases and J 7 bases, with 16 bases left between them. Germline V CDR1 and CDR2: MDHEN, SYDVKM. The chain's CDR3 is CASSLIGVRQPQHF. The CDR3 region has the DNA TGTGCCAGCAGCCTTATCGGGGTACGACAGCCCCAGCATTTT.

This sequence joins TRBV27 and TRBJ1-1, with D possibly matching TRBD1 (5 bases). This CDR3 is 14 amino acids long. Germline CDR1 and CDR2: MNHEY and SMNVEV (reference sequence). V was cut by 8 bases and J by 0 bases, with 13 bases left in between. For the CDR3, the DNA is TGTGCCAGCGGCCCAACAGGTTTGAACACTGAAGCTTTCTTT. This codes for CASGPTGLNTEAFF.

This sequence joins TRBV11-3 and TRBJ2-1; a possible D gene is TRBD2 (7 bases). Deletions cut 6 bases from V and 0 bases from J, with 12 bases between. Germline lookup yields CDR1 SGHNT and CDR2 YENEEA. The CDR3 runs 15 residues. The CDR3 DNA reads as TGTGCCAGCAGTAGTAGGGGGGGCTCCTACAATGAGCAGTTCTTC. It is translated as CASSSRGGSYNEQFF.

This chain links TRBV18 with TRBJ2-3, with D perhaps TRBD2 (6 bases). The CDR3 is made up of 16 amino acids. CDR1 and CDR2 from the germline V gene are KGHSH and LQKENI. V gave up 2 bases and J gave up 4 bases, with 16 bases separating them. Here the CDR3 reads CASSPWRVDLADTQYF. CDR3 in DNA: TGTGCCAGCTCACCATGGAGGGTAGACCTCGCAGATACGCAGTATTTT.

The V gene is TRBV28, the J gene TRBJ1-1; D is unclear. In germline, CDR1 is MDHEN, CDR2 SYDVKM. The CDR3 spans 14 residues. V gave up 7 bases and J gave up 6 bases, with 18 bases separating them. The CDR3 region is CASITQGRVPEAFF. CDR3 DNA: TGTGCCAGCATCACCCAAGGGAGGGTTCCTGAAGCTTTCTTT.

The chain is built from TRBV18 and TRBJ1-1; a weak D match, TRBD1 (5 bases). CDR1 and CDR2 (germline): KGHSH, LQKENI. The CDR3 is made up of 13 amino acids. Deletions cut 5 bases from V and 1 base from J, with 8 bases between. The CDR3 spells CASSSGQNTEAFF. The CDR3 DNA follows: TGTGCCAGCTCATCTGGACAGAACACTGAAGCTTTCTTT.

The chain carries TRBV5-8 and TRBJ2-7, with D possibly matching TRBD1 (6 bases). The germline gives CDR1 SGHTS, CDR2 YDEGEE. V lost 4 bases to trimming and J lost 8 bases, with 19 bases between them. The CDR3 sequence is 14 residues long. In DNA, the CDR3 is TGTGCCAGCAGCCTCGCAGGGGCCCTAGGGAAGCAGTACTTC. As protein: CASSLAGALGKQYF.

V and J are TRBV4-3 and TRBJ2-7; weak D call: TRBD1 (6 bases). Germline loops: CDR1 LGHNA, CDR2 YSLEER. This CDR3 region has 16 residues. Trimming took 0 bases from V and 3 from J, leaving 15 bases between them. The CDR3 DNA reads as TGCGCCAGCAGCCAAGATCTTACCGGACAGAGCTACGAGCAGTACTTC. Its protein product is CASSQDLTGQSYEQYF.

This chain connects TRBV11-3 to TRBJ2-1; 9 positions match TRBD2. Germline V lookup: CDR1 SGHNT, CDR2 YENEEA. The CDR3 loop spans 15 amino acids. V lost 1 base and J lost 9; bases outside the gene matches: 7. CDR3 loop: CASSLGAGGPGEQFF. The DNA for the CDR3 is TGTGCCAGCAGCTTAGGTGCGGGAGGGCCTGGTGAGCAGTTCTTC.

The chain couples TRBV5-1 to TRBJ2-3, with D unclear. The CDR3 contains 16 residues. V lost 1 base to trimming and J lost 2 bases, with 14 bases between them. From germline, CDR1 is SGHRS and CDR2 YFSETQ. The CDR3 DNA follows: TGCGCCAGCAGCTTGTTCGGCGGAACCGTCACAGATACGCAGTATTTT. Amino acid sequence: CASSLFGGTVTDTQYF. The full variable domain, its missing parts supplied by reference TRBV5-1 and TRBJ2-3, is KAGVTQTPRYLIKTRGQQVTLSCSPISGHRSVSWYQQTPGQGLQFLFEYFSETQRNKGNFPGRFSGRQFSNSRSEMNVSTLELGDSALYLCASSLFGGTVTDTQYFGPGTRLTVL.

This clone was picked up one time. This sequence joins TRBV19 and TRBJ2-1, with 7 bases aligning to TRBD2. V shed 3 bases and J 4 bases; nucleotides not matched to a gene: 12. The CDR3 consists of 17 residues. Looked up from germline, CDR1 is LNHDA and CDR2 is SQIVND (reference sequence). The CDR3 region is CASSMGFAGEGYNEQFF. CDR3 DNA: TGTGCCAGTAGTATGGGTTTCGCGGGAGAGGGTTACAATGAGCAGTTCTTC.

This clone was picked up one time. The chain combines TRBV9 with TRBJ2-5, with D unclear. V gave up 2 bases and J gave up 1 base, with 18 bases separating them. This CDR3 has 17 residues. CDR1 is SGDLS and CDR2 is YYNGEE in the germline V gene. CDR3 nucleotides: TGTGCCAGCAGCGTTAGTCTAGGTTCCGAGCTCCAAGAGACCCAGTACTTC. It encodes CASSVSLGSELQETQYF.

By sample share, this clone is large. This rearrangement joins TRBV2 to TRBJ2-1, with 8 bases aligning to TRBD1. Germline V lookup: CDR1 SNHLY, CDR2 FYNNEI. This CDR3 region has 19 residues. Trimming removed 4 bases from V and 0 bases from J; junction bases left unmatched: 14. The CDR3 sequence is CASSGRTGSSPASYNEQFF. CDR3 DNA: TGTGCCAGCAGTGGAAGGACAGGGTCTTCTCCTGCCTCCTACAATGAGCAGTTCTTC.

As DNA, the CDR3 is TGTGCCAGTAGCCGAGGAGGGCTGGGGGATACGCAGTATTTT. Its translation: CASSRGGLGDTQYF. The rearrangement joins TRBV19 to TRBJ2-3, with D possibly matching TRBD2 (6 bases). Germline CDR1 and CDR2: LNHDA and SQIVND (reference sequence). This CDR3 comprises 14 residues. V was clipped by 6 bases and J by 6 bases, with 16 bases between them. The full variable domain, completed using reference TRBV19 and TRBJ2-3, is DGGITQSPKYLFRKEGQNVTLSCEQNLNHDAMYWYRQDPGQGLRLIYYSQIVNDFQKGDIAEGYSVSREKKESFPLTVTSAQKNPTAFYLCASSRGGLGDTQYFGPGTRLTVL.

V and J are TRBV7-2 and TRBJ2-7; 11 bases map to TRBD1. From germline, CDR1 is SGHTA and CDR2 FQGNSA. J gave up 4 bases and V 5 bases, and 10 bases lay outside the gene matches. This CDR3 is built from 16 residues. This CDR3 is CASSTWTGGSIYEQYF. For the CDR3, the DNA is TGTGCCAGCAGCACCTGGACAGGGGGCTCTATTTACGAGCAGTACTTC.

This rearrangement joins TRBV5-1 to TRBJ1-6, with 7 bases that match TRBD1. The length of the CDR3 is 14 residues. V was clipped by 3 bases and J by 5 bases; unmatched bases: 2. CDR1 is SGHRS, CDR2 YFSETQ, per germline. The CDR3 spells CASSWGQNNSPLHF. Here the CDR3 DNA reads TGCGCCAGCAGCTGGGGACAGAATAATTCACCCCTCCACTTT.

The gene calls are TRBV28 and TRBJ2-3, with 9 nucleotides matching TRBD2. V gave up 5 bases and J gave up 0 bases; unmatched junction bases: 9. This CDR3 contains 17 residues. Germline assignment: CDR1 MDHEN and CDR2 SYDVKM. The CDR3 spells CASSTGLALVSTDTQYF. CDR3 DNA sequence: TGTGCCAGCAGTACCGGACTAGCGTTGGTGAGCACAGATACGCAGTATTTT. Variable domain in full (rest from reference TRBV28 and TRBJ2-3): DVKVTQSSRYLVKRTGEKVFLECVQDMDHENMFWYRQDPGLGLRLIYFSYDVKMKEKGDIPEGYSVSREKKERFSLILESASTNQTSMYLCASSTGLALVSTDTQYFGPGTRLTVL.

V and J are TRBV28 and TRBJ1-3; 7 bases are a match to TRBD1. Per germline, CDR1 MDHEN and CDR2 SYDVKM. There are 18 residues in the CDR3. With 5 bases clipped from V and 8 bases from J, the junction kept 21 bases outside the gene matches. CDR3 sequence (DNA): TGTGCCAGCAGTCCCCAACCTCGACAGGGATGGGCTCCGGACACCATATATTTT. Translating gives CASSPQPRQGWAPDTIYF.

The chain carries TRBV29-1 and TRBJ2-3, with 8 positions matching TRBD1. The CDR3 consists of 13 residues. Per germline, CDR1 SQVTM and CDR2 ANQGSEA. With V trimmed by 6 bases and J by 2 bases, 4 bases remained unmatched. The CDR3 region is CSVGQGYTDTQYF. The CDR3 region has the DNA TGCAGCGTCGGACAGGGATACACAGATACGCAGTATTTT.

The chain's CDR3 is CASTLPQAPSYNEQFF. In DNA form, the CDR3 reads TGTGCCAGCACCCTCCCTCAGGCGCCCTCCTACAATGAGCAGTTCTTC. This sequence joins TRBV27 and TRBJ2-1; D ambiguous. Germline-derived CDR1 and CDR2 are MNHEY and SMNVEV (reference sequence). V was trimmed by 7 bases and J by 0 bases, leaving 16 bases between them. The CDR3 sequence is 16 residues long.

DNA of the CDR3: TGTGCCAGCAGCTTGAGGCAGCGCACAGATACGCAGTATTTT. Translated: CASSLRQRTDTQYF. V gene TRBV7-2 combines with J gene TRBJ2-3; D is ambiguous. The CDR3 loop spans 14 amino acids. CDR1 SGHTA and CDR2 FQGNSA come from the germline V gene. V was trimmed by 3 bases and J by 1 base, leaving 8 bases between them. Together with reference TRBV7-2 and TRBJ2-3, the CDR3 gives the full variable domain: GAGVSQSPSNKVTEKGKDVELRCDPISGHTALYWYRQSLGQGLEFLIYFQGNSAPDKSGLPSDRFSAERTGGSVSTLTIQRTQQEDSAVYLCASSLRQRTDTQYFGPGTRLTVL.

This chain uses TRBV9 with TRBJ1-1, with 7 bases matching TRBD1. V lost 2 bases to trimming and J lost 3 bases; unmatched junction nucleotides: 4. This CDR3 spans 14 amino acids. Germline values: CDR1 SGDLS, CDR2 YYNGEE. This chain's CDR3 is CASSVGQEYTEAFF. DNA of the CDR3: TGTGCCAGCAGCGTCGGACAGGAGTACACTGAAGCTTTCTTT.

This clone came up once. The V and J genes are TRBV6-5 and TRBJ1-2; 7 bases map to TRBD1. The CDR3 loop spans 13 amino acids. Germline V gives CDR1 MNHEY, CDR2 SVGAGI. The ends lost 0 bases at V and 7 bases at J; junction bases unmatched: 2. The CDR3 DNA is TGTGCCAGCAGTTACTCACGACAGGGTGGCTACACCTTC. The encoded protein is CASSYSRQGGYTF.

The chain carries TRBV29-1 and TRBJ2-7, with 10 positions matching TRBD2. CDR3 length equals 14 residues. Germline V gene lookup returns CDR1 SQVTM and CDR2 ANQGSEA. The V and J ends lost 4 bases and 6 bases, in that order; junction bases with no gene match: 9. CDR3 residues: CSVGSSGGGGEQYF. CDR3 DNA: TGCAGCGTTGGGTCTAGCGGGGGAGGTGGCGAGCAGTACTTC.

V usage is TRBV29-1 and J usage is TRBJ1-2, with TRBD1 identical over 9 bases. Unmatched junction bases numbered 6, after V lost 7 bases and J lost 6 bases. The CDR3 is made up of 12 amino acids. Germline V gene data show CDR1 as SQVTM and CDR2 as ANQGSEA. The CDR3 loop is CSAKGQGDGYTF. The CDR3, as DNA: TGCAGCGCAAAGGGACAGGGAGATGGCTACACCTTC.

The V and J genes are TRBV4-3 and TRBJ2-2; 11 nucleotides align to TRBD2. The CDR3 sequence is 18 residues long. Germline V CDR1 and CDR2: LGHNA, YSLEER. V shed 0 bases, J shed 6 bases, and the junction held 9 bases outside the gene matches. CDR3 sequence: CASSQDIAGGPRAGELFF. CDR3 DNA sequence: TGCGCCAGCAGCCAAGATATAGCGGGAGGGCCGCGGGCCGGGGAGCTGTTTTTT.

The chain employs TRBV4-3 and TRBJ2-6; perhaps TRBD2 as D (6 bases). Germline V CDR1 and CDR2: LGHNA, YSLEER. V was clipped by 4 bases and J by 0 bases, with 16 bases between them. The CDR3 covers 18 residues. CDR3 protein: CASSLASGYLSGANVLTF. CDR3 bases: TGCGCCAGCAGCCTCGCAAGCGGGTACCTCTCTGGGGCCAACGTCCTGACTTTC.

This chain joins TRBV7-3 and TRBJ2-1; TRBD2 matches 12 bases. Germline values: CDR1 SGHTA, CDR2 FQGTGA. The V and J ends lost 4 bases and 8 bases, in that order; junction bases with no gene match: 6. This CDR3 is built from 15 residues. CDR3 region: CASSSRLAGVDEQFF. The DNA for the CDR3 is TGTGCCAGCAGCTCCCGACTAGCGGGAGTCGATGAGCAGTTCTTC.